A selection of T cell receptor beta chains follows, all from one sample in a study of PD-1 blockade in mismatch repair-deficient tumors. Sequenced by immunoSEQ multiplex PCR; TCRdb stores in-frame clones only, minus some. This repertoire shows roughly 110,000 clones, over 65% found once; its top ten account for about 5.1%. The sequencing used peripheral blood, collected 60 weeks after starting pembrolizumab. These receptors were taken from an adult with mismatch repair-deficient cancer. CDR3s include the opening cysteine and the closing phenylalanine or tryptophan. D genes are given only for firm matches. Clone size is given for some rows only: seen once, a few or many times, or a class if the clone is expanded.

clone_size	d_call	j_call	v_call	cdr3_nt	cdr3_aa
once	TRBD1	TRBJ1-2	TRBV25-1	TGTGCCAGCAGTGACCGGACAGGGGGCGCGTATGGCTACACCTTC	CASSDRTGGAYGYTF
-	-	TRBJ2-5	TRBV11-2	TGTGCCAGCAGCTTAGGAGGGAACAAGATCCAAGAGACCCAGTACTTC	CASSLGGNKIQETQYF
-	TRBD2	TRBJ2-6	TRBV18	TGTGCCAGCCCCCCTCGGGGAGCGGGAGGCCTCTCTGGGGCCAACGTCCTGACTTTC	CASPPRGAGGLSGANVLTF
-	TRBD2	TRBJ2-3	TRBV5-1	TGCGCCAGCAGCTTGTATAGAGCGGGAGGGGGAGATACGCAGTATTTT	CASSLYRAGGGDTQYF
-	-	TRBJ2-5	TRBV7-9	TGTGCCAGCAGCTTAGATGAGACCCAGTACTTC	CASSLDETQYF
-	-	TRBJ1-2	TRBV25-1	TGTGCCAGCAGTGAATTTGGACCCAACTATGGCTACACCTTC	CASSEFGPNYGYTF
-	-	TRBJ2-7	TRBV4-3	TGCGCCAGCAGCCAAGATCAAGGCTACGAGCAGTACTTC	CASSQDQGYEQYF
-	-	TRBJ2-7	TRBV4-1	TGCGCCAGCAGCCAGTCGGGACTCCAGGTAACTGAGCAGTACTTC	CASSQSGLQVTEQYF
-	-	TRBJ1-1	TRBV19	TGTGCCAGTAGTTGGGACCTAGCCGCGTCTGTCACTGAAGCTTTCTTT	CASSWDLAASVTEAFF
many	TRBD1	TRBJ2-7	TRBV27	TGTGCCAGCAGTTTGACAGGGGGACTATACGAGCAGTACTTC	CASSLTGGLYEQYF
-	TRBD1	TRBJ1-2	TRBV6-5	TGTGCCAGCAGTTACGGAGGGACAGGGCTCTATGGCTACACCTTC	CASSYGGTGLYGYTF
-	TRBD2	TRBJ2-7	TRBV5-6	TGTGCCAGCAGCTTGCTTTCTAGCGGGGCTTTCTCCTACGAGCAGTACTTC	CASSLLSSGAFSYEQYF
-	-	TRBJ2-3	TRBV10-2	TGCGCCAGCAGCCCCGTTGTTTACACAGATACGCAGTATTTT	CASSPVVYTDTQYF
-	TRBD1	TRBJ1-5	TRBV7-9	TGTGCCAGCAGCATGGGACAGGACAATCAGCCCCAGCATTTT	CASSMGQDNQPQHF
-	-	TRBJ1-5	TRBV28	TGTGCCAGCAGTTACTGGAATCAGCCCCAGCATTTT	CASSYWNQPQHF
-	-	TRBJ1-1	TRBV7-2	TGTGCCAGCAGCTTATTCATCAGGACAGTGCATACTGAAGCTTTCTTT	CASSLFIRTVHTEAFF
-	TRBD2	TRBJ2-5	TRBV7-2	TGTGCCAGCAGTTTCGCGCGGGGGACAGAGACCCAGTACTTC	CASSFARGTETQYF
once	TRBD2	TRBJ2-1	TRBV27	TGTGCCAGCAGTTTTGGTCTAGCGGGAGTAAGTGAGCAGTTCTTC	CASSFGLAGVSEQFF
-	TRBD2	TRBJ2-2	TRBV6-4	TGTGCCAGCAGTGACTTTTCCTTCCCGGGACTAGGAGGGACCGGGGAGCTGTTTTTT	CASSDFSFPGLGGTGELFF
-	-	TRBJ2-4	TRBV7-3	TGTGCCAGCAGCTTGGGGGCCGGAACGGCCAAAAACATTCAGTACTTC	CASSLGAGTAKNIQYF
-	-	TRBJ1-2	TRBV14	TGTGCCAGCAGCCAAGGGACAGCATCGTACTATGGCTACACCTTC	CASSQGTASYYGYTF
few	TRBD1	TRBJ1-4	TRBV27	TGTGCCAGCAGTCACAGGGGTGGCGGTGAAAAACTGTTTTTT	CASSHRGGGEKLFF
-	-	TRBJ1-1	TRBV28	TGTGCCAGCAGTTTAAGAGACTTAGCTTTCTTT	CASSLRDLAFF
few	TRBD1	TRBJ2-1	TRBV29-1	TGCAGCGCCCGGACAGGGAACAATGAGCAGTTCTTC	CSARTGNNEQFF
once	-	TRBJ1-3	TRBV7-9	TGTGCCAGCAGCCCCACAGGGAGCTCTGGAAACACCATATATTTT	CASSPTGSSGNTIYF
-	-	TRBJ2-3	TRBV4-1	TGCGCCAGCAGCCAAGTCTACGGGGGCACAGATACGCAGTATTTT	CASSQVYGGTDTQYF
-	TRBD1	TRBJ2-7	TRBV6-5	TGTGCCAGCAGTTACTCCGGGACAGGGGCAACCTACGAGCAGTACTTC	CASSYSGTGATYEQYF
-	-	TRBJ2-7	TRBV10-3	TGTGCCATCACCAGGTCGGGTAGCTCCTACGAGCAGTACTTC	CAITRSGSSYEQYF
-	-	TRBJ1-4	TRBV27	TGTGCCAGCAGTTTAGCGGCGACAGCCCTAAAACTGTTTTTT	CASSLAATALKLFF
-	-	TRBJ1-2	TRBV2	TGTGCCAGCGGCACCAACTCCTATGGCTACACCTTC	CASGTNSYGYTF
once	TRBD1	TRBJ2-5	TRBV19	TGTGCCAGTAGTATTGGGACAGGGAGAGAGACCCAGTACTTC	CASSIGTGRETQYF
-	TRBD1	TRBJ1-5	TRBV7-7	TGTGCTAGCAGCTTCCGGGACAGGCGACAAAGATATGGCAATCAGCCCCAGCATTTT	CASSFRDRRQRYGNQPQHF
once	-	TRBJ1-5	TRBV28	TGTGCCAGCAGTTTAAGGGCAGGGGTGTTTCAGCCCCAGCATTTT	CASSLRAGVFQPQHF
-	-	TRBJ2-7	TRBV6-1	TGTGCCAGCAGTGAAGCGCAGGGGTGGTTTGGGGAGCAGTACTTC	CASSEAQGWFGEQYF
-	TRBD2	TRBJ2-1	TRBV5-6	TGTGCCAGCAGCTTCCCGTCAGCGGGAGTCGATGAGCAGTTCTTC	CASSFPSAGVDEQFF
-	-	TRBJ2-7	TRBV18	TGTGCCAGCTCACCATCTGTTCGGACACGGAGGGACGAGCAGTACTTC	CASSPSVRTRRDEQYF
-	-	TRBJ1-1	TRBV10-3	TGTGCCATCAGTGAGACCGGATTGAACACTGAAGCTTTCTTT	CAISETGLNTEAFF
-	TRBD2	TRBJ2-7	TRBV7-3	TGTGCCAGCAGCCCAAGACTAGCGGGAGGGGCCTACGAGCAGTACTTC	CASSPRLAGGAYEQYF
-	-	TRBJ2-1	TRBV2	TGTGCCAGCGTCAGGGAGGAGGCCTACAATGAGCAGTTCTTC	CASVREEAYNEQFF
few	-	TRBJ2-5	TRBV29-1	TGCAGCGTAAATAAAATGAGGACCCGGGAGCAGACCCAGTACTTC	CSVNKMRTREQTQYF
-	TRBD1	TRBJ2-7	TRBV6-5	TGTGCCAGCAGACCCCCGGGACAGGGCACGTCCGAGCAGTACTTC	CASRPPGQGTSEQYF
-	-	TRBJ2-7	TRBV5-6	TGTGCCAGCAGCTTGGTCAACTACGAGCAGTACTTC	CASSLVNYEQYF
-	-	TRBJ2-1	TRBV19	TGTGCCAGTAGTATCGGACGGACCGACTCCTACAATGAGCAGTTCTTC	CASSIGRTDSYNEQFF
-	-	TRBJ2-3	TRBV19	TGTGCCAGTAGTATTTTACGGTCATCAATCACAGATACGCAGTATTTT	CASSILRSSITDTQYF
once	-	TRBJ2-1	TRBV20-1	TGCAGTGCTAGAGCACGGAATGAGCAGTTCTTC	CSARARNEQFF
once	TRBD2	TRBJ2-7	TRBV15	TGTGCCACCAGCAGAGAGAACGCGGGAGCTGGGGGATACGAGCAGTACTTC	CATSRENAGAGGYEQYF
once	TRBD1	TRBJ1-2	TRBV10-3	TGTGCCATCAGTGAGTTTTCGGACAGGGATGGCTACACCTTC	CAISEFSDRDGYTF
-	-	TRBJ2-3	TRBV19	TGTGCCAGTAGCCGGGGGAGGCAGGGGCGCGATACGCAGTATTTT	CASSRGRQGRDTQYF
-	-	TRBJ1-1	TRBV2	TGTGCCAGCAGCCCGACAGCCACCGGTGAAGCTTTCTTT	CASSPTATGEAFF
-	-	TRBJ1-4	TRBV6-1	TGTGCCAGCGTGAGAGACCTAGGGGAAAAACTGTTTTTT	CASVRDLGEKLFF
-	-	TRBJ1-1	TRBV2	TGTGCCAGCACCCGGACACCGAACACTGAAGCTTTCTTT	CASTRTPNTEAFF
-	-	TRBJ2-2	TRBV9	TGTGCCAGCACGTGGCACAACACCGGGGAGCTGTTTTTT	CASTWHNTGELFF
-	-	TRBJ2-5	TRBV11-3	TGTGCCAGCAGCTTAGAAGGGCGCAGGGAAGAGACCCAGTACTTC	CASSLEGRREETQYF
-	-	TRBJ2-5	TRBV11-2	TGTGCCAGCAGCGTAGGACAGACCCAGTACTTC	CASSVGQTQYF
-	-	TRBJ1-2	TRBV19	TGTGCCAGTAGAACCGCCGCCAAAAACTATGGCTACACCTTC	CASRTAAKNYGYTF
-	TRBD1	TRBJ1-1	TRBV7-2	TGTGCCAGCAGCTCAAACGCTCGGGGCAGGGGGTTCTCTGAAGCTTTCTTT	CASSSNARGRGFSEAFF
-	-	TRBJ1-2	TRBV19	TGTGCCAGTAGTACGAGGGACGGCTATGGCTACACCTTC	CASSTRDGYGYTF
-	-	TRBJ1-5	TRBV7-8	TGTGCCAGCAGCTTAAACGCAGGGGCCAATCAGCCCCAGCATTTT	CASSLNAGANQPQHF
-	TRBD2	TRBJ2-1	TRBV7-9	TGTGCCAGCAGCTTGGGGAGGGCGGTGGGGAATGAGCAGTTCTTC	CASSLGRAVGNEQFF
-	-	TRBJ2-3	TRBV20-1	TGCAGTGCTAGTCTGTCAGATACGCAGTATTTT	CSASLSDTQYF